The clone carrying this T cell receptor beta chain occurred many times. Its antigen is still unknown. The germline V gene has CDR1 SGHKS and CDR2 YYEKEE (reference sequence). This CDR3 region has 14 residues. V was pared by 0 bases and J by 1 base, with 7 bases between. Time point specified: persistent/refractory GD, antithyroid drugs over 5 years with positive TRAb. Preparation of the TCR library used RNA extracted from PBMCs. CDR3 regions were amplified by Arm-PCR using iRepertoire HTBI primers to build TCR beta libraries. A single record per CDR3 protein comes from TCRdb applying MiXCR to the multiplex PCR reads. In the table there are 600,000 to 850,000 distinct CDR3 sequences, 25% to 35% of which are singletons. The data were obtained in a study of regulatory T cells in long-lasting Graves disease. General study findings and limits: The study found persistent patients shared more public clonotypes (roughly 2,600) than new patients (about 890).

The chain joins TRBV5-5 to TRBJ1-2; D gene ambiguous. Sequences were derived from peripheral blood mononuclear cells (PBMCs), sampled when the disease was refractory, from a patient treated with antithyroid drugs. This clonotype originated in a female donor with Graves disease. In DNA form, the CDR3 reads TGTGCCAGCAGCTTGGCCCCAAATAACTATGGCTACACCTTC. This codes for CASSLAPNNYGYTF.